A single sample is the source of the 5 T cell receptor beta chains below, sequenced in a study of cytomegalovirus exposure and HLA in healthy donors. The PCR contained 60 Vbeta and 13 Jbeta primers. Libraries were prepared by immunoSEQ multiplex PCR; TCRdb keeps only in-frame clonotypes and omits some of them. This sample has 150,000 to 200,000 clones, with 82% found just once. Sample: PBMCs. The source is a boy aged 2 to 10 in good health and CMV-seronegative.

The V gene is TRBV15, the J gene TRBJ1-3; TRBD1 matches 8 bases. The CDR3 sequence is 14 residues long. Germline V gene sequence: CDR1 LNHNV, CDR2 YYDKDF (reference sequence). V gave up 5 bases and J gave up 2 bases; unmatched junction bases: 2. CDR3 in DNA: TGTGCCACCAGCCAGGACAGGGCTGGAAACACCATATATTTT. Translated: CATSQDRAGNTIYF.

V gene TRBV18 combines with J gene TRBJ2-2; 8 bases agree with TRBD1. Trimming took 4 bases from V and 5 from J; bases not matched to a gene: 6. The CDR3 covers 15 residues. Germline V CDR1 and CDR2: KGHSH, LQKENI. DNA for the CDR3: TGTGCCAGCTCACGACAGGGGTATGAGACCGGGGAGCTGTTTTTT. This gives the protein CASSRQGYETGELFF.

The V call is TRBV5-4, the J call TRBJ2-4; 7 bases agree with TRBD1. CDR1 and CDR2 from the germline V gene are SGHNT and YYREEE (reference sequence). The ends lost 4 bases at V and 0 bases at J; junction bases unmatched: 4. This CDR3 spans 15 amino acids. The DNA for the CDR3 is TGTGCCAGCAGCCTTACAGGGGCAGCCAAAAACATTCAGTACTTC. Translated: CASSLTGAAKNIQYF.

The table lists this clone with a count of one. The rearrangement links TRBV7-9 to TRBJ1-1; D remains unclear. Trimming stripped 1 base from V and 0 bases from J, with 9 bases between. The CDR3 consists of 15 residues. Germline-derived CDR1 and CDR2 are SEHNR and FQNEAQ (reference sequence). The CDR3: CASSLGRTMNTEAFF. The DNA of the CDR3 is TGTGCCAGCAGCTTAGGACGGACTATGAACACTGAAGCTTTCTTT. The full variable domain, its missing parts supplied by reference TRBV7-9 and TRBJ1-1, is DTGVSQNPRHKITKRGQNVTFRCDPISEHNRLYWYRQTLGQGPEFLTYFQNEAQLEKSRLLSDRFSAERPKGSFSTLEIQRTEQGDSAMYLCASSLGRTMNTEAFFGQGTRLTVV.

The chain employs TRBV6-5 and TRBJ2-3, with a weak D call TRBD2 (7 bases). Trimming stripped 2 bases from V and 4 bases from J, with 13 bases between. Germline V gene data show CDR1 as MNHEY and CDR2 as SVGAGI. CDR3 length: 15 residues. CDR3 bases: TGTGCCAGCAGTTACGGGGCGGGGGCCCCAGATACGCAGTATTTT. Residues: CASSYGAGAPDTQYF.